This T cell receptor beta chain was identified in a study of blood T cells in healthy people across ages. The table lists this clonotype with a few counts. The antigen is not known. The J segment lost 5 bases and the V segment lost 0 bases, leaving 9 bases of the junction unmatched. The CDR3 totals 17 residues. CDR1 and CDR2 (germline): SGHRS, YFSETQ. Primers used in a second PCR of roughly 7 to 12 cycles were a sample-barcoded 5' primer and a J-beta primer mix. TCRdb reanalysed the 5' RACE reads using MiXCR and keeps one entry per CDR3 protein. Counted here are around 700,000 distinct CDR3 sequences, approximately 25% occurring once; the ten biggest clones make up 9% to 9.5%. Study-level points and caveats: A roughly linear age-dependent decrease characterized TCR beta diversity per million T cells.

These data are also associated with another study on T cells of mothers and their children. That investigation notes: Donors comprised a few healthy Caucasian mothers plus their six children. The authors used all extracted RNA for cDNA synthesis, at roughly 1.5 ug per 15 ul. Each mother gave over 8 million TCR beta CDR3 reads; each child, about 3 million.

The rearrangement uses TRBV5-1 and TRBJ2-3, with 10 bases fitting TRBD2. Sequencing used blood. The receptor was isolated from a boy aged 10-17 years in good health. DNA of the CDR3: TGCGCCAGCAGCTTGGGGCTAGCGGGAGTAGTTGGAGATACGCAGTATTTT. Translated: CASSLGLAGVVGDTQYF.